These T cell receptor beta chains were read from a single sample in a study of T cell responses to AZD1222 COVID-19 vaccine. Here immunoSEQ multiplex PCR was the method, and the copy in TCRdb shows in-frame clones only, minus some. The repertoire has some 110,000 clones, 85% to 95% of them found once; the top ten carry around 5%. Sequenced here: peripheral blood, sampled on day 0 of AZD1222 vaccination. These receptor sequences come from an adult in good health. CDR3s include the opening cysteine and the closing phenylalanine or tryptophan. Fields, in order: V gene, D gene, clone size, J gene, CDR3 DNA, CDR3 protein. The D gene is left open where the match is weak. Not all rows give a size; the values are once, few, many and, for expanded clones, a class.

>TRBV3-1/TRBV3-2|TRBD2|-|TRBJ2-7
TGTGCCAGCAGCCAACGCTCCGATGGGACTAGCCCGTACTTC
CASSQRSDGTSPYF
>TRBV2|-|many|TRBJ2-7
TGTGCCAGCAGTGCTGGGGGCGCGTCCCTCGAGCAGTACTTC
CASSAGGASLEQYF
>TRBV7-2|-|-|TRBJ1-4
TGTGCCAGCAACAGCCCAGGGTCTCAAAAACTGTTTTTT
CASNSPGSQKLFF
>TRBV6-5|-|-|TRBJ1-6
TGTGCCAGCATTTCGGGACATCATAATTCACCCCTCCACTTT
CASISGHHNSPLHF
>TRBV30|-|-|TRBJ2-2
TGTGCCTGGAGGCTATCGAACACCGGGGAGCTGTTTTTT
CAWRLSNTGELFF
>TRBV6-2/TRBV6-3|-|-|TRBJ1-2
TGTGCCAGCAGTTACCGGACGATGGACGGATTTAACTATGGCTACACCTTC
CASSYRTMDGFNYGYTF
>TRBV11-2|-|-|TRBJ1-4
TGTGCCAGCAGCTTAGATGCGGGGGATGAAAAACTGTTTTTT
CASSLDAGDEKLFF
>TRBV7-9|-|-|TRBJ1-2
TGTGCCAGCAGCTTAGGGGGAAGGGTGAACTATGGCTACACCTTC
CASSLGGRVNYGYTF
>TRBV9|TRBD1|-|TRBJ2-7
TGTGCCAGCAGCGTAGGTTGGACAGGCGACTACGAGCAGTACTTC
CASSVGWTGDYEQYF
>TRBV28|TRBD1|-|TRBJ2-3
TGTGCCAGCAGTCCCGGGACAGGGAGGTGGGGGAATACGCAGTATTTT
CASSPGTGRWGNTQYF
>TRBV2|-|-|TRBJ1-2
TGTGCCAGCAGTGCCTTCTATGGCTACACCTTC
CASSAFYGYTF
>TRBV4-2|-|once|TRBJ2-7
TGTGCCAGCAGCCAAGATCGGCGGTACGAGCAGTACTTC
CASSQDRRYEQYF
>TRBV9|-|-|TRBJ1-2
TGTGCCAGCAGCGGTGGGACTGCGTATGGCTACACCTTC
CASSGGTAYGYTF
>TRBV10-3|-|-|TRBJ1-6
TGTGCCATCAGTCAGGACAGCTATAATTCACCCCTCCACTTT
CAISQDSYNSPLHF